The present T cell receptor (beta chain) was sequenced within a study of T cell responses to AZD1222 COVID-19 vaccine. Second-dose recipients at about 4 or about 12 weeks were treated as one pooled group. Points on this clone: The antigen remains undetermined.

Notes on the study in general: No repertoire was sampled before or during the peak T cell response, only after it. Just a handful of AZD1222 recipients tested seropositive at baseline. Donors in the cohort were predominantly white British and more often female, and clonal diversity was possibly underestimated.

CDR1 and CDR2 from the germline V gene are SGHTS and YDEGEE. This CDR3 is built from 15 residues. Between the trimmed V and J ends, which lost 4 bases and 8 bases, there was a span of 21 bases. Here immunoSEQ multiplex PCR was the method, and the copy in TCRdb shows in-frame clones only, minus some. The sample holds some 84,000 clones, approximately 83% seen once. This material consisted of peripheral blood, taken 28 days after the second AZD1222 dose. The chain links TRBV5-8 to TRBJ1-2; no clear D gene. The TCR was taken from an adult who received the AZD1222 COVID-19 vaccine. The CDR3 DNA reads TGTGCCAGCAGCGGACGGACCCTAGGTACGGGAGGCTACACCTTC. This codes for CASSGRTLGTGGYTF.